Below are 30 T cell receptor beta chains sequenced from a single sample in a study of OX40 agonist ivuxolimab in advanced cancers. TCRdb's table, derived via immunoSEQ multiplex PCR, lists solely in-frame clones and lacks some. The data contain 73,000 or so clones, around four fifths of them seen just once; the ten biggest clones take up 2% to 2.5%. This sample comprised CD4+ or CD8+ T cells sorted from blood, obtained in a trial of the OX40 agonist ivuxolimab. These receptors were taken from an adult with an advanced solid tumor such as melanoma, head and neck, liver or kidney cancer.

This clone occurred a few times. The gene calls are TRBV6-6 and TRBJ2-3; possible D gene TRBD1, 5 bases. V gave up 2 bases and J gave up 5 bases, with 8 bases separating them. The germline V gene encodes CDR1 MNHNY and CDR2 SVGAGI (reference sequence). CDR3 length: 13 amino acids. The CDR3: CASSYGGQDTQYF. In DNA form, the CDR3 reads TGTGCCAGCAGTTACGGCGGACAAGATACGCAGTATTTT.

The rearrangement uses TRBV5-1 and TRBJ2-5; 8 nucleotides align to TRBD2. This CDR3 region has 16 residues. The V gene's germline CDR1 is SGHRS and CDR2 YFSETQ. V dropped 4 bases and J dropped 2; count of bases not matched to a gene: 10. The CDR3: CASSLQGAGAQETQYF. The CDR3 DNA reads TGCGCCAGCAGCCTTCAAGGAGCGGGAGCACAAGAGACCCAGTACTTC. The full variable domain, its missing parts supplied by reference TRBV5-1 and TRBJ2-5, is KAGVTQTPRYLIKTRGQQVTLSCSPISGHRSVSWYQQTPGQGLQFLFEYFSETQRNKGNFPGRFSGRQFSNSRSEMNVSTLELGDSALYLCASSLQGAGAQETQYFGPGTRLLVL.

The chain recombines TRBV14 with TRBJ1-2; TRBD1 matches 9 bases. Germline CDR1 is SGHDN and CDR2 is FVKESK. J gave up 5 bases and V 7 bases, and 5 bases lay outside the gene matches. The CDR3 sequence is 13 residues long. CDR3 region: CASNAGTGYGYTF. The CDR3, as DNA: TGTGCCAGCAACGCCGGGACAGGGTATGGCTACACCTTC.

This clone is a singleton in its sample. The chain uses TRBV11-3 and TRBJ2-5; weak D call: TRBD1 (5 bases). Germline values: CDR1 SGHNT, CDR2 YENEEA. V was shortened by 1 base and J by 2 bases, with 20 bases between the two germline ends. The CDR3 covers 18 residues. This CDR3 is CASSLGARWGHPQETQYF. Written as DNA, the CDR3 is TGTGCCAGCAGCTTAGGCGCCAGGTGGGGCCACCCTCAAGAGACCCAGTACTTC. The full variable domain, rest sourced from reference TRBV11-3 and TRBJ2-5, is EAGVVQSPRYKIIEKKQPVAFWCNPISGHNTLYWYLQNLGQGPELLIRYENEEAVDDSQLPKDRFSAERLKGVDSTLKIQPAELGDSAVYLCASSLGARWGHPQETQYFGPGTRLLVL.

The chain is built from TRBV7-3 and TRBJ2-3; the match to TRBD2 covers 12 bases. Germline trimming cut 6 bases from V and 7 bases from J; bases unmatched to any gene: 8. The CDR3 is 15 amino acids. Germline values: CDR1 SGHTA, CDR2 FQGTGA. This CDR3 reads CASSRLAGEVYTQYF. As DNA, the CDR3 is TGTGCCAGCAGTCGACTAGCGGGGGAGGTTTATACGCAGTATTTT.

V gene TRBV7-2 combines with J gene TRBJ2-1; no clear D. This CDR3 is 13 amino acids long. The V end lost 2 bases, the J end lost 4 bases, and 6 bases lay between the germline ends. Germline CDR1 reads SGHTA; CDR2 reads FQGNSA. In DNA, the CDR3 is TGTGCCAGCAGCTTAAATGCTTACAATGAGCAGTTCTTC. Its translation is CASSLNAYNEQFF.

V and J are TRBV28 and TRBJ1-2; 7 bases match TRBD1. Germline CDR1 MDHEN, CDR2 SYDVKM. V shed 4 bases, J shed 10 bases, and the junction held 12 bases outside the gene matches. This CDR3 contains 14 residues. The CDR3 sequence: CASSSRTGAILYTF. The CDR3 DNA reads TGTGCCAGCAGTTCAAGGACAGGTGCCATCCTCTACACCTTC.

The chain is built from TRBV9 and TRBJ2-7, with 8 bases identical to TRBD1. Germline V gene data show CDR1 as SGDLS and CDR2 as YYNGEE. V trimming: 7 bases; J trimming: 0 bases; junction bases outside the gene matches: 3. This CDR3 comprises 13 residues. The CDR3 loop reads CASGTGLSYEQYF. Here the CDR3 DNA reads TGTGCCAGCGGGACAGGCCTCTCCTACGAGCAGTACTTC.

The rearrangement links TRBV18 to TRBJ2-7, with D uncertain. The V and J ends lost 5 bases and 3 bases respectively, with 11 bases between them. The germline V gene has CDR1 KGHSH and CDR2 LQKENI. The CDR3 consists of 13 residues. The CDR3 DNA reads TGTGCCAGCTCATTCGGGTTTCACTACGAGCAGTACTTC. Translation gives CASSFGFHYEQYF.

The V gene is TRBV30, the J gene TRBJ1-4, with TRBD1 matching 7 bases. V shed 1 base, J shed 7 bases, and the junction held 12 bases outside the gene matches. The germline V gene has CDR1 GTSNPN and CDR2 SVGIG (reference sequence). The CDR3 is 16 amino acids. CDR3 in amino acids: CAWSAIETGRSEKLFF. Here the CDR3 DNA reads TGTGCCTGGAGTGCTATCGAGACAGGGCGAAGTGAAAAACTGTTTTTT.

The gene calls are TRBV7-3 and TRBJ1-1; D remains unclear. The CDR3 sequence is 13 residues long. V shed 2 bases and J shed 2 bases, with 6 bases lying between them. Germline CDR1 is SGHTA and CDR2 is FQGTGA. The CDR3 DNA is TGTGCCAGCAGCTTAGTAACAAACACTGAAGCTTTCTTT. This sequence encodes CASSLVTNTEAFF.

V gene TRBV6-5 combines with J gene TRBJ2-2; no definite D call. Trimming left V 7 bases short and J 1 base short, with 13 bases between. The CDR3 totals 15 residues. Germline CDR1 MNHEY, CDR2 SVGAGI. The CDR3 nucleotides read TGTGCCAGCAACTCCAGGACGGAGAACACCGGGGAGCTGTTTTTT. Protein product: CASNSRTENTGELFF.

CDR3 protein: CASSLERGTIYF. The DNA of the CDR3 is TGTGCCAGCAGCTTAGAACGGGGCACCATATATTTT. V is TRBV7-2 and J is TRBJ1-3, with D hard to call. Germline CDR1 and CDR2: SGHTA and FQGNSA. The CDR3 has 12 amino acids. V gave up 1 base and J gave up 9 bases, with 7 bases separating them. The full variable domain, completed using reference TRBV7-2 and TRBJ1-3, is GAGVSQSPSNKVTEKGKDVELRCDPISGHTALYWYRQSLGQGLEFLIYFQGNSAPDKSGLPSDRFSAERTGGSVSTLTIQRTQQEDSAVYLCASSLERGTIYFGEGSWLTVV.

This chain joins TRBV7-8 and TRBJ1-2; possibly TRBD1 for D (5 bases). The germline V and J ends were trimmed by 4 bases and 3 bases, with 9 bases remaining between them. Looked up from germline, CDR1 is SGHVS and CDR2 is FQNEAQ. CDR3 length: 13 amino acids. The CDR3 DNA reads TGTGCCAGCAGCTCCGGACACGACTATGGCTACACCTTC. Amino acid sequence: CASSSGHDYGYTF. The full variable domain, rest sourced from reference TRBV7-8 and TRBJ1-2, is GAGVSQSPRYKVAKRGQDVALRCDPISGHVSLFWYQQALGQGPEFLTYFQNEAQLDKSGLPSDRFFAERPEGSVSTLKIQRTQQEDSAVYLCASSSGHDYGYTFGSGTRLTVV.

This chain links TRBV7-9 with TRBJ1-6; tentatively, D is TRBD1 (6 bases). Trimming shortened V by 8 bases and J by 8 bases, and 13 bases separated the two germline ends. This CDR3 is built from 13 residues. CDR1 is SEHNR, CDR2 FQNEAQ, per germline (reference sequence). CDR3 region: CASCRGQDSPLHF. CDR3 nucleotides: TGTGCCAGCTGCCGGGGGCAGGATTCACCCCTCCACTTT.

This clone appeared once. The chain combines TRBV10-3 with TRBJ2-5; D ambiguous. Trimming pared 2 bases from V and 3 bases from J, leaving 10 bases between. This CDR3 has 14 residues. Germline V gene data show CDR1 as ENHRY and CDR2 as SYGVKD. The chain's CDR3 is CAISEQGFEETQYF. CDR3 coding DNA: TGTGCCATCAGTGAGCAAGGCTTTGAAGAGACCCAGTACTTC.

V usage is TRBV9 and J usage is TRBJ2-1; perhaps TRBD2 as D (7 bases). Per germline, CDR1 SGDLS and CDR2 YYNGEE. Trimming shortened V by 4 bases and J by 0 bases, and 35 bases separated the two germline ends. The CDR3 is made up of 23 amino acids. CDR3 loop: CASSFRTERWGGPSPLSYNEQFF. The CDR3, as DNA: TGTGCCAGCAGCTTCCGGACTGAAAGATGGGGGGGGCCATCCCCACTCTCCTACAATGAGCAGTTCTTC.

V gene TRBV18 combines with J gene TRBJ1-2, with 9 bases that match TRBD1. The CDR3 is 15 residues long. In germline, CDR1 is KGHSH, CDR2 LQKENI. With 1 base clipped from V and 5 bases from J, the junction kept 5 bases outside the gene matches. CDR3 amino acids: CASSPLDRGGYGYTF. CDR3 in DNA: TGTGCCAGCTCACCACTGGACAGGGGAGGGTATGGCTACACCTTC.

The J gene is TRBJ1-1, the V gene TRBV5-6, with D unresolved. With 2 bases removed from V and 5 bases from J, the gap between germline ends came to 4 bases. Germline V gene sequence: CDR1 SGHDT, CDR2 YYEEEE. The CDR3 consists of 11 residues. As DNA, the CDR3 is TGTGCCAGCAGCTTAAATACTGAAGCTTTCTTT. Protein product: CASSLNTEAFF.

This chain connects TRBV5-4 to TRBJ2-1, with 8 bases fitting TRBD1. The CDR3 runs to 15 residues. Germline V lookup: CDR1 SGHNT, CDR2 YYREEE (reference sequence). J lost 0 bases, V lost 3 bases, and 2 bases had no gene match. CDR3 sequence reads: CASSSGQASYNEQFF. In nucleotides, the CDR3 is TGTGCCAGCAGCTCGGGACAGGCCTCCTACAATGAGCAGTTCTTC. Using reference TRBV5-4 and TRBJ2-1 for the parts outside the CDR3, the full variable domain is ETGVTQSPTHLIKTRGQQVTLRCSSQSGHNTVSWYQQALGQGPQFIFQYYREEENGRGNFPPRFSGLQFPNYSSELNVNALELDDSALYLCASSSGQASYNEQFFGPGTRLTVL.

This rearrangement joins TRBV7-3 to TRBJ1-1; 9 bases are shared with TRBD1. CDR1 is SGHTA, CDR2 FQGTGA, per germline. The CDR3 totals 14 residues. V was clipped by 3 bases and J by 12 bases; unmatched bases: 11. The CDR3 DNA follows: TGTGCCAGCAGCTTTTTACCGGGACAGGGTGGGACTTTCTTT. It codes for CASSFLPGQGGTFF.

This rearrangement joins TRBV9 to TRBJ2-1; D remains ambiguous. CDR1 is SGDLS and CDR2 is YYNGEE in the germline V gene. Trimming pared 1 base from V and 4 bases from J, leaving 15 bases between. CDR3 length: 16 amino acids. DNA of the CDR3: TGTGCCAGCAGCGTAACCCCCTTTCCGGAATACAATGAGCAGTTCTTC. Its protein product is CASSVTPFPEYNEQFF.

The chain employs TRBV9 and TRBJ2-7; TRBD1 matches at 10 bases. V lost 3 bases, J lost 5 bases, and 5 bases stayed unmatched. The CDR3 sequence is 14 residues long. Germline assignment: CDR1 SGDLS and CDR2 YYNGEE. In DNA, the CDR3 is TGTGCCAGCAGCGGACAGGGGGCAAAGAACGAGCAGTACTTC. Its protein is CASSGQGAKNEQYF.

The chain employs TRBV6-5 and TRBJ2-3; 13 positions match TRBD2. The CDR3 has 16 amino acids. V was pared by 4 bases and J by 4 bases, with 5 bases of the junction left unmatched. Per germline, CDR1 MNHEY and CDR2 SVGAGI. The CDR3 is CASSSRLAGGADTQYF. CDR3 bases: TGTGCCAGCAGTTCGAGACTAGCGGGAGGCGCAGATACGCAGTATTTT.

The chain joins TRBV7-2 to TRBJ1-2, with D perhaps TRBD1 (5 bases). Germline V gene sequence: CDR1 SGHTA, CDR2 FQGNSA. The ends were cut back, 5 bases at V and 0 bases at J, with 13 bases in the middle. The CDR3 covers 15 residues. As DNA, the CDR3 is TGTGCCAGCAGCCTAGGGGTTACAGCTAACTATGGCTACACCTTC. Translation: CASSLGVTANYGYTF.

The gene calls are TRBV6-5 and TRBJ1-6, with 8 positions matching TRBD1. CDR1 is MNHEY and CDR2 is SVGAGI in the germline V gene. The CDR3 consists of 14 residues. V was pared by 6 bases and J by 6 bases, with 4 bases of the junction left unmatched. CDR3 region: CASSLGQGNSPLHF. The CDR3 region has the DNA TGTGCCAGCAGCCTCGGACAGGGTAATTCACCCCTCCACTTT.

The rearrangement joins TRBV14 to TRBJ1-1; 10 nucleotides align to TRBD1. Trimming took 4 bases from V and 1 from J; bases not matched to a gene: 6. The length of the CDR3 is 16 residues. CDR1 is SGHDN, CDR2 FVKESK, per germline. This chain's CDR3 is CASSPGQGVWNTEAFF. In DNA form, the CDR3 reads TGTGCCAGCAGCCCAGGACAGGGGGTGTGGAACACTGAAGCTTTCTTT.

The chain joins TRBV14 to TRBJ1-2; D is possibly TRBD1 (6 bases). CDR3 length: 13 residues. The germline V gene has CDR1 SGHDN and CDR2 FVKESK. The V end was cut by 3 bases, the J end by 4 bases, with 9 bases between. CDR3 protein: CASSQMTGYGYTF. In nucleotides, the CDR3 is TGTGCCAGCAGCCAGATGACAGGCTATGGCTACACCTTC. The full variable domain, with the rest looked up from reference TRBV14 and TRBJ1-2, is EAGVTQFPSHSVIEKGQTVTLRCDPISGHDNLYWYRRVMGKEIKFLLHFVKESKQDESGMPNNRFLAERTGGTYSTLKVQPAELEDSGVYFCASSQMTGYGYTFGSGTRLTVV.

This clone occurred a few times. The chain has TRBV7-2 and TRBJ2-7, with D hard to call. Germline CDR1 reads SGHTA; CDR2 reads FQGNSA. This CDR3 is built from 13 residues. V was trimmed by 1 base and J by 6 bases, leaving 10 bases between them. CDR3 coding DNA: TGTGCCAGCAGCTTAGACGCCCGAGGCGAGCAGTACTTC. This encodes CASSLDARGEQYF. Supplemented by reference TRBV7-2 and TRBJ2-7, the full variable domain reads GAGVSQSPSNKVTEKGKDVELRCDPISGHTALYWYRQSLGQGLEFLIYFQGNSAPDKSGLPSDRFSAERTGGSVSTLTIQRTQQEDSAVYLCASSLDARGEQYFGPGTRLTVT.

The chain joins TRBV6-6 to TRBJ1-1; unclear D gene. V lost 10 bases and J lost 5, with 14 bases in between. The CDR3 has 12 residues. CDR1 is MNHNY and CDR2 is SVGAGI in the germline V gene (reference sequence). The CDR3 spells CATIKRGTEAFF. The CDR3 DNA sequence: TGTGCCACCATTAAGAGAGGTACTGAAGCTTTCTTT.